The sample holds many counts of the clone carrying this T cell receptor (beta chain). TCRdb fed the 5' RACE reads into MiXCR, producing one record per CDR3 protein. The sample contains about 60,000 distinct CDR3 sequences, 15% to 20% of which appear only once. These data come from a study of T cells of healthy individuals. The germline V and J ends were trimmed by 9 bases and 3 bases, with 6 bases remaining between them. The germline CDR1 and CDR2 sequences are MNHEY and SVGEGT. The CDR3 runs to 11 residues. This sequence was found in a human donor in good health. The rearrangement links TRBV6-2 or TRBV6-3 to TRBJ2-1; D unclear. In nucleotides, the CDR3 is TGTGCCAGTTGTCGCTACAATGAGCAGTTCTTC. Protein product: CASCRYNEQFF.